This passage covers 20 T cell receptor beta chains from one sample sequenced in a study of blood T cell repertoires in COVID-19. Produced via immunoSEQ multiplex PCR; TCRdb's table is partial and in-frame only. The sample includes approximately 110,000 clones, roughly 72% seen only once; the top ten take about 6%. The sample consisted of peripheral blood. These receptors were obtained from an elderly man with COVID-19, enrolled during active disease.

This chain links TRBV4-1 with TRBJ1-4; D unclear. With 4 bases removed from V and 7 bases from J, the gap between germline ends came to 16 bases. The germline gives CDR1 MGHRA, CDR2 YSYEKL. The CDR3 extends over 15 amino acids. CDR3 nucleotide sequence: TGCGCCAGCAGCCCCCTCGGGGATTCGGGTGAAAAACTGTTTTTT. Translation gives CASSPLGDSGEKLFF.

The chain joins TRBV12-3 or TRBV12-4 to TRBJ1-1; D not resolved. This CDR3 has 13 residues. V was cut by 4 bases and J by 0 bases, with 6 bases left in between. The CDR3 coding sequence is TGTGCCAGCAGTTCTCAGATGAACACTGAAGCTTTCTTT. It codes for CASSSQMNTEAFF.

The rearrangement uses TRBV4-2 and TRBJ2-1; 11 bases are shared with TRBD2. Germline loops: CDR1 LGHNA, CDR2 YNFKEQ. CDR3 size: 18 residues. V trimming: 0 bases; J trimming: 1 base; junction bases outside the gene matches: 5. The CDR3 sequence: CASSQEETSGISYNEQFF. The CDR3 DNA reads as TGTGCCAGCAGCCAAGAAGAGACTAGCGGGATTTCCTACAATGAGCAGTTCTTC.

This clone was seen just once. The chain carries TRBV4-2 and TRBJ2-7, with a tentative D call TRBD1 (6 bases). Germline CDR1 and CDR2: LGHNA and YNFKEQ. The CDR3 has 14 residues. V lost 2 bases and J 3 bases, leaving 11 bases between the germline ends. The CDR3 sequence: CASSQPATGYEQYF. The CDR3 nucleotides are TGTGCCAGCAGCCAACCCGCGACAGGCTACGAGCAGTACTTC.

This sequence joins TRBV2 and TRBJ1-2; no firm D call. CDR3 length: 11 amino acids. CDR1 and CDR2 (germline): SNHLY, FYNNEI. Deletions cut 4 bases from V and 8 bases from J, with 8 bases between. The CDR3 DNA follows: TGTGCCAGCAGTGGCCCGGGGGGCTACACCTTC. Its protein product is CASSGPGGYTF.

This clone was counted between two and nine times. The chain uses TRBV6-6 and TRBJ2-2; TRBD1 is a possible D gene (6 bases). Per the germline V gene, CDR1 is MNHNY and CDR2 is SVGAGI (reference sequence). The CDR3 consists of 17 residues. Between the trimmed V and J ends, which lost 5 bases and 4 bases, there was a span of 20 bases. The CDR3 nucleotides are TGTGCCAGCAGTCGAACAGGGACCCCGGGTGGCACCGGGGAGCTGTTTTTT. This translates into CASSRTGTPGGTGELFF.

This chain joins TRBV10-2 and TRBJ2-2, with D possibly being TRBD2 (6 bases). The CDR3 spans 15 residues. V dropped 4 bases and J dropped 5 bases, with 14 bases sitting between them. Germline values: CDR1 WSHSY, CDR2 SAAADI. The CDR3 DNA sequence: TGCGCCAGCAGTGGTTGGGGGGTTAAGACCGGGGAGCTGTTTTTT. This encodes CASSGWGVKTGELFF.

In its sample, this clone was seen once. This rearrangement joins TRBV2 to TRBJ1-5; 9 bases match TRBD1. CDR3 size: 15 residues. Germline V CDR1 and CDR2: SNHLY, FYNNEI. The V and J ends lost 5 bases and 4 bases, in that order; junction bases with no gene match: 6. This chain's CDR3 is CASSSRQGVNQPQHF. CDR3 nucleotides: TGTGCCAGCAGTAGCCGACAGGGGGTGAATCAGCCCCAGCATTTT.

By sample fraction, this clone is large. The rearrangement joins TRBV19 to TRBJ2-4; possibly TRBD1 for D (6 bases). Germline V CDR1 and CDR2: LNHDA, SQIVND (reference sequence). The V end was cut by 3 bases, the J end by 14 bases, with 17 bases between. This CDR3 has 13 amino acids. The CDR3 loop reads CASSMGAGTEEYF. DNA for the CDR3: TGTGCCAGTAGTATGGGGGCCGGGACCGAGGAGTACTTC.

This clone turned up a few times. This chain joins TRBV10-2 and TRBJ1-5; D remains unclear. Germline loops: CDR1 WSHSY, CDR2 SAAADI. The CDR3 covers 14 residues. Trimming shortened V by 8 bases and J by 5 bases, and 16 bases separated the two germline ends. The CDR3 DNA reads as TGCGCCAGCCGTCGCGGTGTGGAAGATCAGCCCCAGCATTTT. Translated: CASRRGVEDQPQHF.

In this sample, this clone turned up a few times. CDR3 bases: TGTGCCAGCTCACCAAGTGCAGGTCGAACCAAAAACATTCAGTACTTC. Its translation is CASSPSAGRTKNIQYF. This chain uses TRBV18 with TRBJ2-4; no clear D. The V end was cut by 2 bases, the J end by 2 bases, with 13 bases between. CDR3 length: 16 amino acids. The germline V gene has CDR1 KGHSH and CDR2 LQKENI.

J is TRBJ2-7 and V is TRBV9; 7 nucleotides match TRBD2. This CDR3 region has 14 residues. From germline, CDR1 is SGDLS and CDR2 YYNGEE. V was clipped by 3 bases and J by 2 bases; unmatched bases: 5. The CDR3 loop is CASSAGGTTYEQYF. CDR3 nucleotide sequence: TGTGCCAGCAGCGCCGGCGGGACTACCTACGAGCAGTACTTC. Full variable domain (remainder filled in from reference TRBV9 and TRBJ2-7): DSGVTQTPKHLITATGQRVTLRCSPRSGDLSVYWYQQSLDQGLQFLIQYYNGEERAKGNILERFSAQQFPDLHSELNLSSLELGDSALYFCASSAGGTTYEQYFGPGTRLTVT.

Only one count was recorded for this clone. V and J are TRBV9 and TRBJ2-3, with D unresolved. The CDR3 runs to 13 residues. CDR1 is SGDLS and CDR2 is YYNGEE in the germline V gene. Trimming took off 0 bases at V and 5 bases at J, with 7 bases between the two ends. The CDR3 region is CASSVGSVDTQYF. CDR3 nucleotides: TGTGCCAGCAGCGTAGGGAGTGTAGATACGCAGTATTTT.

In its sample, this clone was seen a few times. Other nucleotide sequences from this sample produce the same CDR3. The chain is built from TRBV5-1 and TRBJ2-3; a possible D gene is TRBD2 (7 bases). The CDR3 is made up of 17 amino acids. Per germline, CDR1 SGHRS and CDR2 YFSETQ. Deletions cut 4 bases from V and 0 bases from J, with 18 bases between. The DNA for the CDR3 is TGCGCCAGCAGCCTGGGCCGCGGGGGCACTAGCACAGATACGCAGTATTTT. The encoded protein is CASSLGRGGTSTDTQYF.

The V call is TRBV3-1 (or the pseudogene TRBV3-2), the J call TRBJ2-7; maybe TRBD1 (5 bases). Germline V gives CDR1 LGHDT, CDR2 YNNKEL (reference sequence). V was cut by 2 bases and J by 4 bases, with 6 bases left in between. The CDR3 has 12 amino acids. CDR3 in DNA: TGTGCCAGCAGCCAAAGGGGATACGAGCAGTACTTC. Its translation: CASSQRGYEQYF.

This clone has a single count. This sequence joins TRBV4-1 and TRBJ1-5, with TRBD1 identical over 7 bases. V shed 1 base and J 7 bases; nucleotides not matched to a gene: 10. CDR3 length equals 16 residues. The germline CDR1 and CDR2 sequences are MGHRA and YSYEKL. In DNA form, the CDR3 reads TGCGCCAGCAGCCAAGCCCTGACAGGGATCGTACAGCCCCAGCATTTT. Translating it yields CASSQALTGIVQPQHF.

The chain carries TRBV28 and TRBJ2-7; maybe TRBD1 (6 bases). The germline CDR1 and CDR2 sequences are MDHEN and SYDVKM. The V end lost 5 bases, the J end lost 0 bases, and 17 bases lay between the germline ends. The CDR3 is 16 residues long. The CDR3 sequence: CASSQEGQGLSYEQYF. In DNA, the CDR3 is TGTGCCAGCAGTCAAGAGGGGCAGGGGCTCTCCTACGAGCAGTACTTC.

This chain connects TRBV7-9 to TRBJ2-3; 10 bases are a match to TRBD2. Germline lookup yields CDR1 SEHNR and CDR2 FQNEAQ (reference sequence). J lost 5 bases, V lost 2 bases, and 4 bases had no gene match. The CDR3 length is 15 residues. The chain's CDR3 is CASSLSAGGKDTQYF. Written as DNA, the CDR3 is TGTGCCAGCAGCTTATCAGCGGGAGGGAAAGATACGCAGTATTTT.

The chain employs TRBV28 and TRBJ1-6, with a possible D match to TRBD1 (5 bases). The CDR3 extends over 15 amino acids. CDR1 and CDR2 from the germline V gene are MDHEN and SYDVKM. Trimming pared 7 bases from V and 2 bases from J, leaving 12 bases between. The CDR3 nucleotides are TGTGCCAGCAACCCAGGGTCACCCTATAATTCACCCCTCCACTTT. Residues: CASNPGSPYNSPLHF.

The chain couples TRBV5-1 to TRBJ2-5; the D gene is possibly TRBD2 (6 bases). The CDR3 has 13 residues. The germline V and J ends were trimmed by 3 bases and 3 bases, with 9 bases remaining between them. The germline gives CDR1 SGHRS, CDR2 YFSETQ. The CDR3 DNA is TGCGCCAGCAGCTGGGACTGGGAAGAGACCCAGTACTTC. Translated: CASSWDWEETQYF. Combining the CDR3 with reference TRBV5-1 and TRBJ2-5 gives the whole variable domain KAGVTQTPRYLIKTRGQQVTLSCSPISGHRSVSWYQQTPGQGLQFLFEYFSETQRNKGNFPGRFSGRQFSNSRSEMNVSTLELGDSALYLCASSWDWEETQYFGPGTRLLVL.